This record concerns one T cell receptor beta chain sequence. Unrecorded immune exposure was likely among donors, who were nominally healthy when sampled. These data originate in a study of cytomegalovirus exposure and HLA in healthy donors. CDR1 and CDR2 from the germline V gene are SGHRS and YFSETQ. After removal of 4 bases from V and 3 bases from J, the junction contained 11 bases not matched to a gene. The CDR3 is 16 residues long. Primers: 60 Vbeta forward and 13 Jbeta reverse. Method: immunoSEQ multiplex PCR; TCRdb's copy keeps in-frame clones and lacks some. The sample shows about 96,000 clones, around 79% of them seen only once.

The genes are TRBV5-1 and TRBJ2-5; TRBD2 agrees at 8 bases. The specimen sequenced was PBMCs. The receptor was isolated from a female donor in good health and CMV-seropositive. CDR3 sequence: CASSLGNSGGKETQYF. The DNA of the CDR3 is TGCGCCAGCAGCCTCGGGAATTCGGGGGGGAAAGAGACCCAGTACTTC.